This TCR beta chain is drawn from a study of T cell responses to AZD1222 COVID-19 vaccine. This clone was detected a few times. Its antigen is undetermined. Assay used: immunoSEQ multiplex PCR; TCRdb lists only in-frame clones, some missing. Of around 110,000 clones in the sample, roughly 88% were seen once. The study's findings and limits: The donors showed a predominance of white British ancestry and of females, with possible underestimation of clonal diversity.

The CDR3 runs to 13 residues. V was clipped by 3 bases and J by 0 bases, with 6 bases between them. The sequence was collected from an adult in good health. J is TRBJ2-7 and V is TRBV12-3 or TRBV12-4; D possibly uses TRBD1 or TRBD2 (5 bases each). The input for sequencing was peripheral blood, taken on day 0 of AZD1222 vaccination. CDR3 sequence: CASSLGVSYEQYF. CDR3 DNA sequence: TGTGCCAGCAGTTTGGGGGTCTCCTACGAGCAGTACTTC.